This entry lists 11 T cell receptor beta chains sequenced from one sample in a study of blood T cell repertoires in COVID-19. Method: immunoSEQ multiplex PCR; TCRdb's copy keeps in-frame clones and lacks some. This sample carries about 290,000 clones, around 90% of them seen once, and the ten largest clones take 1.7%. Sequenced material: PBMCs or T cells enriched from blood (not recorded which). These receptors were taken from a middle-aged woman who had recovered from COVID-19.

This clone appeared a few times. The chain uses TRBV27 and TRBJ1-1; no reliable D call. Germline assignment: CDR1 MNHEY and CDR2 SMNVEV (reference sequence). V was trimmed by 2 bases and J by 5 bases, leaving 9 bases between them. The CDR3 covers 13 residues. The chain's CDR3 is CASSLNRGTEAFF. DNA of the CDR3: TGTGCCAGCAGTTTAAATAGAGGAACTGAAGCTTTCTTT.

The gene calls are TRBV19 and TRBJ2-1; the match to TRBD2 covers 13 bases. Per germline, CDR1 LNHDA and CDR2 SQIVND (reference sequence). CDR3 length equals 17 residues. The V and J ends lost 4 bases and 8 bases, in that order; junction bases with no gene match: 11. The CDR3 loop is CASSTSARTSGSDEQFF. CDR3 bases: TGTGCCAGTAGTACTTCTGCCAGGACTAGCGGGAGCGATGAGCAGTTCTTC.

V is TRBV19 and J is TRBJ1-6; 7 bases are shared with TRBD1. Germline V gene data show CDR1 as LNHDA and CDR2 as SQIVND (reference sequence). The CDR3 sequence is 16 residues long. The junction had 11 bases not matched to a gene; V was cut back by 5 bases and J by 7 bases. The CDR3 DNA is TGTGCCAGTAGTGCGGCACCGGGACAGCTGAATTCACCCCTCCACTTT. Residues: CASSAAPGQLNSPLHF.

The chain recombines TRBV5-1 with TRBJ1-1; tentatively, D is TRBD1 (5 bases). This CDR3 region has 17 residues. V lost 1 base, J lost 0 bases, and 16 bases lay in between. Germline CDR1 and CDR2: SGHRS and YFSETQ. The CDR3 sequence: CASSLRPAGFMNTEAFF. The DNA for the CDR3 is TGCGCCAGCAGCTTGCGGCCGGCAGGGTTTATGAACACTGAAGCTTTCTTT.

The chain has TRBV5-1 and TRBJ1-1; TRBD1 might be the D (6 bases). Trimming removed 5 bases at V and 0 bases at J, with 14 bases between. Per germline, CDR1 SGHRS and CDR2 YFSETQ. This CDR3 contains 15 residues. CDR3 loop: CASRSAQGVNTEAFF. As DNA, the CDR3 is TGCGCCAGCAGATCCGCACAGGGTGTGAACACTGAAGCTTTCTTT.

This clone showed up just once. The chain recombines TRBV2 with TRBJ2-3, with no clear D. The CDR3 has 14 residues. Trimming stripped 6 bases from V and 0 bases from J, with 10 bases between. Germline V lookup: CDR1 SNHLY, CDR2 FYNNEI. This CDR3 is CASSLGASTDTQYF. CDR3 bases: TGTGCCAGCAGCCTGGGCGCTAGCACAGATACGCAGTATTTT.

This clone was counted between two and nine times. The chain joins TRBV3-1 (or the pseudogene TRBV3-2) to TRBJ1-1, with a tentative D call TRBD1 (5 bases). Trimming took off 4 bases at V and 4 bases at J, with 16 bases between the two ends. The CDR3 is 15 residues long. Germline-derived CDR1 and CDR2 are LGHDT and YNNKEL (reference sequence). The CDR3 sequence: CASSPEGLGGTEAFF. CDR3 DNA: TGTGCCAGCAGCCCCGAGGGTTTGGGGGGCACTGAAGCTTTCTTT.

The chain has TRBV30 and TRBJ2-6; TRBD1 agrees at 7 bases. V shed 7 bases and J 1 base; nucleotides not matched to a gene: 10. CDR3 length equals 16 residues. CDR1 and CDR2 (germline): GTSNPN, SVGIG (reference sequence). CDR3 sequence reads: CASQTGIISGANVLTF. The CDR3 nucleotides are TGTGCCTCCCAGACAGGGATTATTTCTGGGGCCAACGTCCTGACTTTC.

The chain's CDR3 is CASSFISGRVGYNEQFF. The CDR3 DNA follows: TGTGCCAGCAGCTTTATAAGCGGGAGGGTAGGTTACAATGAGCAGTTCTTC. The gene calls are TRBV11-2 and TRBJ2-1; TRBD2 matches at 10 bases. Germline V gives CDR1 SGHAT, CDR2 FQNNGV. The length of the CDR3 is 17 residues. V dropped 3 bases and J dropped 4; count of bases not matched to a gene: 9. Variable domain in full (rest from reference TRBV11-2 and TRBJ2-1): EAGVAQSPRYKIIEKRQSVAFWCNPISGHATLYWYQQILGQGPKLLIQFQNNGVVDDSQLPKDRFSAERLKGVDSTLKIQPAKLEDSAVYLCASSFISGRVGYNEQFFGPGTRLTVL.

The gene calls are TRBV2 and TRBJ1-5; D is uncertain. The CDR3 has 16 amino acids. V was pared by 4 bases and J by 2 bases, with 15 bases between. CDR1 SNHLY and CDR2 FYNNEI come from the germline V gene. The DNA for the CDR3 is TGTGCCAGCAGTGGGAGTGGGCGCGGGGGCAATCAGCCCCAGCATTTT. This encodes CASSGSGRGGNQPQHF.

This chain joins TRBV11-2 and TRBJ2-7; D perhaps matches TRBD1 (5 bases). Germline V CDR1 and CDR2: SGHAT, FQNNGV. Trimming stripped 2 bases from V and 6 bases from J, with 17 bases between. The CDR3 consists of 15 residues. Here the CDR3 DNA reads TGTGCCAGCAGCTTAATGGGGCAGGTCTACCCCGAGCAGTACTTC. This gives the protein CASSLMGQVYPEQYF. Together with reference TRBV11-2 and TRBJ2-7, the CDR3 gives the full variable domain: EAGVAQSPRYKIIEKRQSVAFWCNPISGHATLYWYQQILGQGPKLLIQFQNNGVVDDSQLPKDRFSAERLKGVDSTLKIQPAKLEDSAVYLCASSLMGQVYPEQYFGPGTRLTVT.